The rows below give T cell receptor beta chains drawn from one sample of a study of cytomegalovirus exposure and HLA in healthy donors. Repertoires were generated with immunoSEQ multiplex PCR, while TCRdb's copy carries only in-frame clones and drops some. The table records about 160,000 clones, 65% to 80% of them present only once. Input material: PBMCs. Receptors originate from a woman between 40 and 50 years old in good health and CMV-seropositive. The CDR3 runs from the conserved cysteine through the conserved F or W. A D gene is named only where the DNA matches it firmly. The size of a clone is reported for some rows only, either as once, few or many, or as a class for expanded clones.

clone_size: few; j_call: TRBJ2-3; d_call: .; v_call: TRBV9; cdr3_nt: TGTGCCAGCAGCGTAGACGGTTTCCCCACAGATACGCAGTATTTT; cdr3_aa: CASSVDGFPTDTQYF
clone_size: .; j_call: TRBJ1-2; d_call: TRBD1; v_call: TRBV5-1; cdr3_nt: TGCGCCAGCAGTCCGGGACAGGGGGGCCATGGCTACACCTTC; cdr3_aa: CASSPGQGGHGYTF
clone_size: .; j_call: TRBJ2-1; d_call: TRBD2; v_call: TRBV19; cdr3_nt: TGTGCCAGTAGTATACTAGCGGGGGGAGACAATGAGCAGTTCTTC; cdr3_aa: CASSILAGGDNEQFF
clone_size: .; j_call: TRBJ1-2; d_call: .; v_call: TRBV5-1; cdr3_nt: TGCGCCAGCAGCCCCTCGACAGACTATGGCTACACCTTC; cdr3_aa: CASSPSTDYGYTF
clone_size: .; j_call: TRBJ1-2; d_call: .; v_call: TRBV6-5; cdr3_nt: TGTGCCAGCTGCGGGGGCCGCGCGTATGGCTACACCTTC; cdr3_aa: CASCGGRAYGYTF
clone_size: .; j_call: TRBJ1-5; d_call: TRBD1; v_call: TRBV28; cdr3_nt: TGTGCCAGCGCCATAAAAGGAGGGACAGGGTTTCAGCCCCAGCATTTT; cdr3_aa: CASAIKGGTGFQPQHF
clone_size: .; j_call: TRBJ2-2; d_call: .; v_call: TRBV4-3; cdr3_nt: TGCGCCAGCAGCCAAGATTTTGCGGCCGCCAACACCGGGGAGCTGTTTTTT; cdr3_aa: CASSQDFAAANTGELFF
clone_size: .; j_call: TRBJ2-5; d_call: .; v_call: TRBV5-6; cdr3_nt: TGTGCCAGCAGCTTGTCCTCCAGAAAAGAGACCCAGTACTTC; cdr3_aa: CASSLSSRKETQYF
clone_size: .; j_call: TRBJ1-2; d_call: TRBD1; v_call: TRBV2; cdr3_nt: TGTGCCAGCCTACAGGGGGATGGCTATGGCTACACCTTC; cdr3_aa: CASLQGDGYGYTF
clone_size: .; j_call: TRBJ2-7; d_call: TRBD1; v_call: TRBV2; cdr3_nt: TGTGCCAGCCTCGGACAGGAAAAATGGTACGAGCAGTACTTC; cdr3_aa: CASLGQEKWYEQYF
clone_size: .; j_call: TRBJ1-3; d_call: TRBD1; v_call: TRBV7-2; cdr3_nt: TGTGCCAGCAGCTATGGACAGGCCCGCTCTGGAAACACCATATATTTT; cdr3_aa: CASSYGQARSGNTIYF
clone_size: .; j_call: TRBJ1-6; d_call: .; v_call: TRBV5-1; cdr3_nt: TGCGCCAGTCACAGGGATTATAATTCACCCCTCCACTTT; cdr3_aa: CASHRDYNSPLHF
clone_size: .; j_call: TRBJ1-4; d_call: TRBD1; v_call: TRBV2; cdr3_nt: TGTGCCAGCAGTACCGGGACAGGACACGAAAAACTGTTTTTT; cdr3_aa: CASSTGTGHEKLFF
clone_size: .; j_call: TRBJ2-3; d_call: .; v_call: TRBV30; cdr3_nt: TGTGCCTGGAGTGTTCAGTCGGGGTTCACAGATACGCAGTATTTT; cdr3_aa: CAWSVQSGFTDTQYF
clone_size: .; j_call: TRBJ1-4; d_call: .; v_call: TRBV27; cdr3_nt: TGTGCCACGTCGACAGCACCAAATGAAAAACTGTTTTTT; cdr3_aa: CATSTAPNEKLFF